The 5 T cell receptor beta chains below were found in one sample sequenced in a study of control samples from healthy donors and cancer patients. The protocol was immunoSEQ multiplex PCR, while the TCRdb copy is restricted to in-frame clones and leaves out a portion. The sample has 69,000 or so clones; about 94% are singletons. Sequencing was carried out using blood. The receptors come from a woman under 40 in good health.

The chain is built from TRBV5-4 and TRBJ1-2; perhaps TRBD1 as D (5 bases). The germline CDR1 and CDR2 sequences are SGHNT and YYREEE (reference sequence). The CDR3 extends over 14 amino acids. Trimming took off 3 bases at V and 5 bases at J, with 14 bases between the two ends. CDR3 in amino acids: CASSSAWGGYGYTF. The DNA for the CDR3 is TGTGCCAGCAGCTCAGCTTGGGGGGGTTATGGCTACACCTTC.

This clone has only one observation. CDR3 sequence: CASSLRRGSSYNEQFF. CDR3 DNA: TGTGCCAGCAGCTTAAGGCGGGGGTCCTCCTACAATGAGCAGTTCTTC. J is TRBJ2-1 and V is TRBV11-1; 7 bases fit TRBD2. This CDR3 contains 16 residues. V shed 2 bases, J shed 0 bases, and the junction held 4 bases outside the gene matches. CDR1 SGHAT and CDR2 FQDESV come from the germline V gene (reference sequence). The full variable domain, rest sourced from reference TRBV11-1 and TRBJ2-1, is EAEVAQSPRYKITEKSQAVAFWCDPISGHATLYWYRQILGQGPELLVQFQDESVVDDSQLPKDRFSAERLKGVDSTLKIQPAELGDSAMYLCASSLRRGSSYNEQFFGPGTRLTVL.

CDR3 bases: TGTGCCAGCTCACCGGGACAACCCTCTAACTATGGCTACACCTTC. Translation: CASSPGQPSNYGYTF. The chain recombines TRBV18 with TRBJ1-2; a possible D gene is TRBD1 (6 bases). Per germline, CDR1 KGHSH and CDR2 LQKENI. The V and J ends lost 3 bases and 0 bases respectively, with 11 bases between them. The CDR3 is 15 residues long.

The gene calls are TRBV5-1 and TRBJ1-3; D is unresolved. Germline loops: CDR1 SGHRS, CDR2 YFSETQ. V was cut by 1 base and J by 2 bases, with 7 bases left in between. This CDR3 is 14 amino acids long. The CDR3 nucleotides are TGCGCCAGCAGCTTGCGAGAGGCTGGAAACACCATATATTTT. This encodes CASSLREAGNTIYF.

J is TRBJ1-2 and V is TRBV5-8; no definite D call. Trimming removed 2 bases at V and 6 bases at J, with 11 bases between. There are 13 residues in the CDR3. Per germline, CDR1 SGHTS and CDR2 YDEGEE. The CDR3, as DNA: TGTGCCAGCAGCTTCCCCAGTCAAGATGGCTACACCTTC. Translated: CASSFPSQDGYTF.